This T cell receptor (beta chain) came from a study of response to subunit inactivated influenza vaccine. V lost 2 bases to trimming and J lost 5 bases, with 8 bases between them. The CDR3 runs 13 residues. The V gene's germline CDR1 is SGHKS and CDR2 YYEKEE (reference sequence). Each CDR3 protein gets one entry after TCRdb re-called the RT-PCR reads with MiXCR. The sample carries roughly 760,000 distinct CDR3 sequences, around 21% recorded once. This clonotype was observed a few times. The material sequenced was PBMCs from blood, taken more than 4 days after vaccination. The V and J genes are TRBV5-5 and TRBJ1-3; a weak D match, TRBD1 (5 bases). This receptor was taken from a man aged 45-60 years who received an inactivated influenza vaccine. The CDR3 DNA sequence: TGTGCCAGCAGCTTTACGGACAGAAACACCATATATTTT. It translates to CASSFTDRNTIYF.